This TCR beta chain is drawn from a study of cytomegalovirus exposure and HLA in healthy donors. Primers for the PCR totalled 60 Vbeta and 13 Jbeta. TCRdb's copy holds only in-frame clones and misses some; the assay was immunoSEQ multiplex PCR. The repertoire holds roughly 120,000 clones, with approximately 80% as singletons. For this clone: Its target is unknown.

Study results and caveats: Testing in vitro showed three CMV-associated chains specific for CMV antigens. Analysis was carried out at a later point, and it linked a missense DCLRE1C variant to TCR beta V- and J-gene trimming.

After removal of 7 bases from V and 4 bases from J, the junction contained 7 bases not matched to a gene. The CDR3 totals 15 residues. Germline V lookup: CDR1 SNHLY, CDR2 FYNNEI. Sequencing input: PBMCs. J is TRBJ2-2 and V is TRBV2; 9 bases align to TRBD2. The clonotype comes from a man aged 18 to 29 in good health and CMV-seropositive. The CDR3 DNA follows: TGTGCCAGCATGTCCCAAGCGGGAGGCACCGGGGAGCTGTTTTTT. The encoded protein is CASMSQAGGTGELFF.